The source of this T cell receptor (beta chain) is a study of T cells in Graves' hyperthyroidism and ophthalmopathy. RNA transcripts yielded amplified TCR beta CDR3 regions. The HTBI primer set drove a first-round RT-PCR of the TCR CDR3. MiXCR, run by TCRdb on the multiplex PCR reads, gives a single entry per CDR3 protein. The table lists approximately 870,000 distinct CDR3 sequences, 35% to 40% of them singletons, with about 8.9% in the top ten. Trimming removed 5 bases at V and 6 bases at J, with 16 bases between. The CDR3 extends over 14 amino acids. The germline CDR1 and CDR2 sequences are DFQATT and SNEGSKA (reference sequence).

The rearrangement links TRBV20-1 to TRBJ1-4; D is possibly TRBD1 (5 bases). Material: blood. This receptor was taken from a man aged 18 to 30 with Graves' hyperthyroidism. The CDR3 protein is CSARKGRIDEKLFF. The CDR3 region has the DNA TGCAGTGCTCGAAAGGGGAGGATCGATGAAAAACTGTTTTTT.